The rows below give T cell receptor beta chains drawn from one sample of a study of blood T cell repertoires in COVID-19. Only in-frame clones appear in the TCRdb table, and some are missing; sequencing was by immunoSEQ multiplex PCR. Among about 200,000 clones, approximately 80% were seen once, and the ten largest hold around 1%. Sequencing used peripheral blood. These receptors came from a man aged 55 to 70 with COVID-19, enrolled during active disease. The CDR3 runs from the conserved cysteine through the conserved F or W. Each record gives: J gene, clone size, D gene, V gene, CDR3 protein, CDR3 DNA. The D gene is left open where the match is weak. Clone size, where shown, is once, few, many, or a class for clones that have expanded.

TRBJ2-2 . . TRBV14 CASSQAGRTGELFF TGTGCCAGCAGCCAAGCAGGGCGCACCGGGGAGCTGTTTTTT
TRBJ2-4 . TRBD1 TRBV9 CASSVGWDRSAKNIQYF TGTGCCAGCAGCGTAGGTTGGGACAGGTCAGCCAAAAACATTCAGTACTTC
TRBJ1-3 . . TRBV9 CASSVTGSSGNTIYF TGTGCCAGCAGCGTAACGGGGAGCTCTGGAAACACCATATATTTT
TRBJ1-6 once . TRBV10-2 CASSAGATYNSPLHF TGCGCCAGCAGTGCTGGGGCAACCTATAATTCACCCCTCCACTTT
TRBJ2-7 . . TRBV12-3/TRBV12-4 CASKPRGKYEQYF TGTGCCAGCAAGCCCCGAGGAAAGTACGAGCAGTACTTC
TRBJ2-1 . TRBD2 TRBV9 CASSFGTSGSGQFF TGTGCCAGCAGCTTTGGGACTAGCGGGTCCGGGCAGTTCTTC
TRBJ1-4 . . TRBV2 CASRAGQATNEKLFF TGTGCCAGCAGGGCCGGACAAGCAACTAATGAAAAACTGTTTTTT
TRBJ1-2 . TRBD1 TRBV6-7 CASSWFDRGNGYTF TGTGCCAGCAGTTGGTTCGACAGGGGTAATGGCTACACCTTC
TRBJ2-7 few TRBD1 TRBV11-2 CASSNRDRVYEQYF TGTGCCAGCAGCAACCGGGACAGGGTCTACGAGCAGTACTTC
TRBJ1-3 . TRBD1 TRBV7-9 CASSRTGYSGNTIYF TGTGCCAGCAGTCGGACAGGGTACTCTGGAAACACCATATATTTT
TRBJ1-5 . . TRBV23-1 CASSYPRAGGSDQPQHF TGCGCCAGCAGCTACCCCCGGGCCGGGGGAAGCGATCAGCCCCAGCATTTT
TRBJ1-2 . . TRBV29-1 CSVEGSGAYGYTF TGCAGCGTTGAAGGCTCAGGGGCCTATGGCTACACCTTC
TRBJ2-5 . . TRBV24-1 CAAGGAGETQYF TGTGCCGCTGGGGGGGCGGGAGAGACCCAGTACTTC
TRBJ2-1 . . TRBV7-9 CASSPRASGSYNEQFF TGTGCCAGCAGCCCCCGGGCCAGCGGTTCCTACAATGAGCAGTTCTTC
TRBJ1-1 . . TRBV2 CASSLEGGAFF TGTGCCAGCAGCTTGGAGGGGGGGGCTTTCTTT
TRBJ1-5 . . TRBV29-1 CSVRSSNQPQHF TGCAGCGTCCGTAGTAGCAATCAGCCCCAGCATTTT
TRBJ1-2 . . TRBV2 CASSEELGRYGYTF TGTGCCAGCAGTGAAGAGTTGGGGCGCTATGGCTACACCTTC
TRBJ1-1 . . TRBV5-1 CASSPEAGMNTEAFF TGCGCCAGCAGCCCTGAGGCGGGGATGAACACTGAAGCTTTCTTT
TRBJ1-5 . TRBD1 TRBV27 CASSSLGDRGNQPQHF TGTGCCAGCAGTTCCTTGGGGGACAGGGGCAATCAGCCCCAGCATTTT
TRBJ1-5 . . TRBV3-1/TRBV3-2 CASSAGGNYQPQHF TGTGCCAGCAGCGCGGGGGGGAATTATCAGCCCCAGCATTTT
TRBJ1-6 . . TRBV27 CASTLNRPSNSPLHF TGTGCCAGCACTCTAAACCGCCCCTCGAATTCACCCCTCCACTTT
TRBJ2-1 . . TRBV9 CASSVLGSSYNEQFF TGTGCCAGCAGCGTTCTCGGGAGCTCCTACAATGAGCAGTTCTTC
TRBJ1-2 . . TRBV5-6 CASSLGSGGLYGYTF TGTGCCAGCAGCTTGGGGTCGGGGGGCCTCTATGGCTACACCTTC
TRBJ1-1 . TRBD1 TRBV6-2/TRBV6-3 CASSGDRGGDTEAFF TGTGCCAGCAGTGGCGACAGGGGAGGGGACACTGAAGCTTTCTTT
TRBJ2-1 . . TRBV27 CASSLGASSYNEQFF TGTGCCAGCAGTTTGGGGGCGAGCTCCTACAATGAGCAGTTCTTC
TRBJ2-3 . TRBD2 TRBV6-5 CASRVAGVNTDTQYF TGTGCCAGCAGGGTAGCGGGAGTTAACACAGATACGCAGTATTTT
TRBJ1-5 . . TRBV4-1 CASSQDQGAGYQPQHF TGCGCCAGCAGCCAAGATCAAGGGGCAGGCTATCAGCCCCAGCATTTT
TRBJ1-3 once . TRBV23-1 CASSQEGRGSGNTIYF TGCGCCAGCAGTCAAGAAGGCAGGGGCTCTGGAAACACCATATATTTT
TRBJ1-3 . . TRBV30 CAWNQGTFGNTIYF TGTGCCTGGAATCAGGGGACGTTCGGAAACACCATATATTTT
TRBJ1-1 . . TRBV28 CASSSTGHSTEAFF TGTGCCAGCAGTTCCACAGGACACTCCACTGAAGCTTTCTTT
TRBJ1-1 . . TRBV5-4 CASSPAKGGFGTEAFF TGTGCCAGCAGCCCTGCGAAAGGGGGATTTGGCACTGAAGCTTTCTTT
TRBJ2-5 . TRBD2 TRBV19 CASTAGDRETQYF TGTGCCAGCACAGCGGGAGATCGGGAGACCCAGTACTTC
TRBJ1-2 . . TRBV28 CASSLSRAYGYTF TGTGCCAGCAGTTTGTCCAGGGCCTATGGCTACACCTTC
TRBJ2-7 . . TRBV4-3 CASSQDSSSRYEQYF TGCGCCAGCAGCCAAGACAGTTCGTCGAGGTACGAGCAGTACTTC
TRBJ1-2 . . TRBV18 CASSPPVQAYGYTF TGTGCCAGCTCACCACCGGTACAGGCCTATGGCTACACCTTC
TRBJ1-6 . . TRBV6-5 CASSYSGAGVNSPLHF TGTGCCAGCAGTTACTCTGGGGCAGGGGTAAATTCACCCCTCCACTTT
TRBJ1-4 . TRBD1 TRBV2 CASSIRQGGEKLFF TGTGCCAGCAGTATCCGACAGGGGGGGGAAAAACTGTTTTTT
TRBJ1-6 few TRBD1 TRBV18 CASSPPGQNSPLHF TGTGCCAGCTCACCCCCGGGACAGAATTCACCCCTCCACTTT
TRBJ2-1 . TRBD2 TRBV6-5 CASRGSSGGYNEQFF TGTGCCAGCAGGGGTTCGTCGGGAGGCTACAATGAGCAGTTCTTC
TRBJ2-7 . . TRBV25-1 CASSELSGAAYEQYF TGTGCCAGCAGTGAATTATCAGGGGCGGCCTACGAGCAGTACTTC
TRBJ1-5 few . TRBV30 CAWSYQGSNQPQHF TGTGCCTGGAGTTATCAGGGGAGCAATCAGCCCCAGCATTTT
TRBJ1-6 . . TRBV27 CASRSGNSPLHF TGTGCCAGCAGGAGTGGTAATTCACCCCTCCACTTT
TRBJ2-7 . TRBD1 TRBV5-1 CASSGTDSYEQYF TGCGCCAGCAGCGGGACAGACTCCTACGAGCAGTACTTC
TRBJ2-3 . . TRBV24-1 CATSDFSDYTDTQYF TGTGCCACCAGTGATTTTAGCGACTACACAGATACGCAGTATTTT
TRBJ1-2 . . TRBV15 CATSRGRESDGYTF TGTGCCACCAGCAGAGGGAGGGAAAGCGATGGCTACACCTTC
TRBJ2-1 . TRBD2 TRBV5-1 CASEASGSYNEQFF TGCGCCAGTGAAGCTAGCGGTTCCTACAATGAGCAGTTCTTC
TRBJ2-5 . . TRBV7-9 CASNPRVRSNADQYF TGTGCCAGCAACCCCCGCGTACGGTCGAACGCGGACCAGTACTTC
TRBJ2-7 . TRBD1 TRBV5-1 CASSWGPGQGFYEQYF TGCGCCAGCAGCTGGGGCCCGGGACAGGGATTTTACGAGCAGTACTTC
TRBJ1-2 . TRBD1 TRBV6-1 CASSDRQGVGYTF TGTGCCAGCAGTGACAGACAGGGCGTAGGCTACACCTTC
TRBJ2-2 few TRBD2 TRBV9 CASSSRTSFTGELFF TGTGCCAGCAGCAGCCGGACTAGCTTCACCGGGGAGCTGTTTTTT
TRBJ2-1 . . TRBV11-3 CASSLGLGIYNEQFF TGTGCCAGCAGCTTAGGGCTAGGTATCTACAATGAGCAGTTCTTC
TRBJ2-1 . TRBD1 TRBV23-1 CASAPGTGTTKSSYNEQFF TGCGCCAGCGCTCCAGGGACAGGGACTACCAAGAGCTCCTACAATGAGCAGTTCTTC
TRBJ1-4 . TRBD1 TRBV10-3 CASNQGDHEKLFF TGTGCCAGCAATCAGGGGGACCATGAAAAACTGTTTTTT